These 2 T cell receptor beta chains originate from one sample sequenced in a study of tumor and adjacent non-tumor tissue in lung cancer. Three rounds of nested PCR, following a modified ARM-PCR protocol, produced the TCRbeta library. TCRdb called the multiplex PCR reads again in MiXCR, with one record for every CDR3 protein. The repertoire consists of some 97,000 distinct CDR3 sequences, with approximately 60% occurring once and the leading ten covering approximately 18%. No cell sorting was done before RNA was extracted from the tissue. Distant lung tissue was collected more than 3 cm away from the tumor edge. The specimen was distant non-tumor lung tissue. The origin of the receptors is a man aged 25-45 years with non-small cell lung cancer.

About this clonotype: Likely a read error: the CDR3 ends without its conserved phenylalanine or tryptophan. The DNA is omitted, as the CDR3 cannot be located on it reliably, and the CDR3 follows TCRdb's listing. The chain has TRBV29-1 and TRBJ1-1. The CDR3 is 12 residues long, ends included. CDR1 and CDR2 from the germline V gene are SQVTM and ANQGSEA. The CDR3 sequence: CSVAWQGIEAFC.

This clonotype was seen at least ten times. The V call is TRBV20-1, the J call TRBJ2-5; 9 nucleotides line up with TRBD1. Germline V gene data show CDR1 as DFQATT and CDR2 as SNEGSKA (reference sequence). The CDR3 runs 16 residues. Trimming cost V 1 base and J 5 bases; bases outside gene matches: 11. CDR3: CSARAFVNRGQETQYF. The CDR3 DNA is TGCAGTGCTAGAGCCTTTGTTAACAGGGGGCAGGAGACCCAGTACTTC.